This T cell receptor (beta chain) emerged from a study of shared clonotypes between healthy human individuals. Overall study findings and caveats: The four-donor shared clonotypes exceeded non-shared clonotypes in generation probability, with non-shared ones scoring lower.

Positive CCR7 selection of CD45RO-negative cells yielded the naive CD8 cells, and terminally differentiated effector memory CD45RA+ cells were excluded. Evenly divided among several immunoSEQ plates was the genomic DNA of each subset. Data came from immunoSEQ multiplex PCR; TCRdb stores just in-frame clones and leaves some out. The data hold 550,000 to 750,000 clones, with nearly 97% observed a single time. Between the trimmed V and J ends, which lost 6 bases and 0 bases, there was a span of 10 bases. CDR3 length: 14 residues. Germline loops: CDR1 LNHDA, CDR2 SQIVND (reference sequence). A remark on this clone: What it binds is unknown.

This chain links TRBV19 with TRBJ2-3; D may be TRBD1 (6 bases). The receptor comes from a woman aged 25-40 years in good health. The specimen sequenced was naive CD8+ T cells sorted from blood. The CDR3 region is CASRGQPSTDTQYF. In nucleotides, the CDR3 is TGTGCCAGTAGAGGACAGCCTAGCACAGATACGCAGTATTTT.